This T cell receptor (beta chain) emerged from a study of Ad26.COV2.S vaccination and SARS-CoV-2 variants. The CDR3 runs to 19 residues. In germline, CDR1 is SGHVS, CDR2 FQNEAQ. V trimming: 5 bases; J trimming: 4 bases; junction bases outside the gene matches: 15. TCRdb's copy holds only in-frame clones and misses some; the assay was immunoSEQ multiplex PCR. Here the sample spans about 440,000 clones, 80% to 95% being singletons. Treatment: 15 to 20 received Ad26.COV2.S at low or high dose, single or two shots; roughly five received placebo; per-sample allocation not given. Sampling occurred on day 63 after the first vaccine or placebo injection.

The chain carries TRBV7-8 and TRBJ2-5; 14 positions agree with TRBD2. The source material was peripheral blood, sampled in a trial of Ad26.COV2.S vaccine versus placebo. This clonotype was obtained from a person aged 18-60 years who received the Ad26.COV2.S COVID-19 vaccine or a placebo. As DNA, the CDR3 is TGTGCCAGCAGCCCCAGGGGGGGACTAGCGGGAGCGGCGGCAGAGACCCAGTACTTC. Its protein product is CASSPRGGLAGAAAETQYF.